Listed below are T cell receptor beta chains from one sample, sequenced in a study of T cells in Graves' hyperthyroidism and ophthalmopathy. TCRdb re-called the multiplex PCR reads through MiXCR, storing one row per CDR3 protein. The top ten clones hold 9.5% to 13% of a sample with more than 650,000 distinct CDR3 sequences, approximately 14% of them seen once. Sequencing input: blood. Receptors were obtained from a woman aged 18-29 years with Graves' hyperthyroidism. The conserved cysteine and the conserved F or W are not part of the CDR3 here.

TRBV7-8	ASSLDRWFRTYEQY
TRBV6-2/TRBV6-3	ASNRFSGANVLT
TRBV12-3/TRBV12-4	ASSPLAGGQETQY
TRBV4-1	ASSQLIGSNQPQH
TRBV4-1	ASSQTTANYGYT
TRBV14	ASSRYRNTEAF
TRBV7-2	ASSLPRHGANEKLF
TRBV7-9	ASSLVGGNGEQY
TRBV5-6	ASSLGGLGGAF
TRBV20-1	SASAGGSYGYT
TRBV2	ASSPWTIGEQF
TRBV10-3	AISDSGTFSYEQY
TRBV27	ASGTFTYGISPLH
TRBV29-1	SVKPVAKYGYT
TRBV6-5	ASSYSGSLNTEAF
TRBV11-2	ASSLFAISGNTIY
TRBV2	ASSGSRNTGELF
TRBV28	ASSLPQGRHEQY
TRBV6-5	ASSYSTSGSREQY
TRBV6-1	ASSPTYRDHEQY
TRBV18	ASSSNQETGGTGELF
TRBV28	ASNVAGSTDTQY
TRBV9	ASSVGDLKSSPLH
TRBV29-1	SVVVGRGLGEQY